This T cell receptor (beta chain) appears in the sequencing data of a study of T cells after somatic rescue of genetic block. This clone has just one count. Germline CDR1 SGHTA, CDR2 FQGTGA. This CDR3 spans 13 amino acids. V was clipped by 5 bases and J by 6 bases, with 12 bases between them. The repertoire was sequenced with immunoSEQ multiplex PCR; TCRdb's copy has only in-frame clones and lacks some. The sample has roughly 92,000 clones, 70% to 90% seen once. Sequencing used peripheral blood mononuclear cells (PBMCs). The chain combines TRBV7-3 with TRBJ2-3; tentative D call: TRBD2 (6 bases). The TCR originated in a woman between 18 and 29 years old. The CDR3 here is CASSAGPPDTQYF. The DNA for the CDR3 is TGTGCCAGCAGCGCGGGACCTCCGGATACGCAGTATTTT.